Following are 23 T cell receptor beta chains from one sample sequenced in a study of blood T cell repertoires in COVID-19. Sequenced by immunoSEQ multiplex PCR; TCRdb stores in-frame clones only, minus some. The data hold more than 85,000 clones, with about four fifths observed a single time. The sequencing sample was made of peripheral blood. These receptors originate from a human donor in a cohort sampled during active COVID-19.

CDR3 bases: TGTGCCAGCAGATTAGGACAGGTTAACACTGAAGCTTTCTTT. It translates to CASRLGQVNTEAFF. V and J are TRBV6-5 and TRBJ1-1, with TRBD1 matching 7 bases. The CDR3 extends over 14 amino acids. Germline-derived CDR1 and CDR2 are MNHEY and SVGAGI. V trimming: 6 bases; J trimming: 2 bases; junction bases outside the gene matches: 6.

The rearrangement joins TRBV6-5 to TRBJ2-5, with 13 bases lining up with TRBD2. V shed 6 bases and J 5 bases; nucleotides not matched to a gene: 6. The CDR3 totals 15 residues. Per germline, CDR1 MNHEY and CDR2 SVGAGI. The CDR3 DNA reads TGTGCCAGCAGACTATGGACTAGCGGGAGTGAGACCCAGTACTTC. This translates into CASRLWTSGSETQYF.

The chain uses TRBV28 and TRBJ2-7; 8 nucleotides agree with TRBD2. V shed 7 bases and J 2 bases; nucleotides not matched to a gene: 7. Germline CDR1 is MDHEN and CDR2 is SYDVKM. There are 14 residues in the CDR3. The CDR3 DNA reads as TGTGCCAGCATCGGAAGCGGGAGCACCTACGAGCAGTACTTC. Its translation is CASIGSGSTYEQYF.

The chain has TRBV4-1 and TRBJ1-1; 8 bases fit TRBD1. CDR1 and CDR2 from the germline V gene are MGHRA and YSYEKL. Losses at the gene ends were 1 base for V and 1 base for J; bases not matched to a gene: 11. The CDR3 loop spans 18 amino acids. CDR3 protein: CASSQGRTGHKANTEAFF. CDR3 nucleotides: TGCGCCAGCAGCCAAGGGAGGACAGGGCATAAGGCGAACACTGAAGCTTTCTTT.

This clone was picked up a small number of times. This chain joins TRBV5-1 and TRBJ2-7; 15 bases fit TRBD2. Germline CDR1 is SGHRS and CDR2 is YFSETQ. The CDR3 has 19 amino acids. The trim removed 4 bases at V and 0 bases at J, leaving 11 bases unmatched. Written as DNA, the CDR3 is TGCGCCAGCAGCCTGGTATCCGGGACTAGCGGGGGGAGCTCCTACGAGCAGTACTTC. Its protein is CASSLVSGTSGGSSYEQYF.

This clone was found a few times. The chain is built from TRBV27 and TRBJ1-4; D unresolved. Trimming cost V 3 bases and J 9 bases, with 5 bases left between them. Germline lookup yields CDR1 MNHEY and CDR2 SMNVEV (reference sequence). The CDR3 loop spans 11 amino acids. The CDR3, as DNA: TGTGCCAGCAGTTTTTTAAAAAAACTGTTTTTT. It encodes CASSFLKKLFF. The full variable domain, in which reference TRBV27 and TRBJ1-4 provide the parts outside the CDR3, is EAQVTQNPRYLITVTGKKLTVTCSQNMNHEYMSWYRQDPGLGLRQIYYSMNVEVTDKGDVPEGYKVSRKEKRNFPLILESPSPNQTSLYFCASSFLKKLFFGSGTQLSVL.

The rearrangement uses TRBV5-1 and TRBJ2-2; D not certain. The V end was cut by 0 bases, the J end by 2 bases, with 5 bases between. Germline V lookup: CDR1 SGHRS, CDR2 YFSETQ. The CDR3 runs 14 residues. This CDR3 reads CASSLAPNTGELFF. The CDR3 DNA follows: TGCGCCAGCAGCTTGGCCCCAAACACCGGGGAGCTGTTTTTT.

This clone was seen just once. One end of the junction fails to match germline, which may point to a read error. The chain joins TRBV11-2 to TRBJ2-7; D is undetermined. From germline, CDR1 is SGHAT and CDR2 FQNNGV. This CDR3 comprises 13 residues. The CDR3 is CANSLGSSYEQYF. The CDR3 nucleotides are TGTGCCAACAGCTTAGGCAGTTCCTACGAGCAGTACTTC.

The gene calls are TRBV24-1 and TRBJ2-3; 11 bases map to TRBD2. This CDR3 spans 17 amino acids. From germline, CDR1 is KGHDR and CDR2 SFDVKD. V shed 4 bases and J 1 base; nucleotides not matched to a gene: 6. CDR3 loop: CATSEGRLAGRTDTQYF. In DNA form, the CDR3 reads TGTGCCACCAGTGAAGGCCGACTAGCGGGACGCACAGATACGCAGTATTTT.

The chain employs TRBV12-3 or TRBV12-4 and TRBJ2-7; a weak D match, TRBD2 (7 bases). V lost 0 bases and J 5 bases, leaving 8 bases between the germline ends. The CDR3 has 13 residues. CDR3 sequence (DNA): TGTGCCAGCAGTTTAGCCGGGGGGCACGAGCAGTACTTC. Its protein product is CASSLAGGHEQYF.

The J gene is TRBJ1-5, the V gene TRBV6-5; tentative D call: TRBD1 (6 bases). The germline V gene encodes CDR1 MNHEY and CDR2 SVGAGI. The ends were cut back, 3 bases at V and 4 bases at J, with 13 bases in the middle. The CDR3 runs 15 residues. The CDR3 reads CASSYWGRGNQPQHF. CDR3 sequence (DNA): TGTGCCAGCAGTTATTGGGGCAGGGGAAATCAGCCCCAGCATTTT.

This chain links TRBV18 with TRBJ2-1; 9 bases map to TRBD1. The CDR3 extends over 15 amino acids. In germline, CDR1 is KGHSH, CDR2 LQKENI. V lost 2 bases and J lost 5; bases outside the gene matches: 4. The CDR3 spells CASSPMGQGDNEQFF. CDR3 sequence (DNA): TGTGCCAGCTCACCAATGGGACAGGGTGACAATGAGCAGTTCTTC.

The chain joins TRBV29-1 to TRBJ1-1; 7 bases agree with TRBD1. Trimming cost V 0 bases and J 2 bases; bases outside gene matches: 3. Germline lookup yields CDR1 SQVTM and CDR2 ANQGSEA. This CDR3 has 14 residues. CDR3 bases: TGCAGCGTTGAAGAGCGACAGGGAAACACTGAAGCTTTCTTT. Translated: CSVEERQGNTEAFF.

The CDR3 spells CASSLVTELAKNIQYF. The CDR3 DNA is TGTGCCAGCAGCTTAGTCACAGAACTAGCCAAAAACATTCAGTACTTC. V gene TRBV7-9 combines with J gene TRBJ2-4, with unresolved D. The CDR3 contains 16 residues. Trimming removed 1 base from V and 0 bases from J, with 10 bases in between. The V gene's germline CDR1 is SEHNR and CDR2 FQNEAQ (reference sequence).

V and J are TRBV24-1 and TRBJ2-1, with a possible D match to TRBD1 (5 bases). The V end was cut by 1 base, the J end by 2 bases, with 8 bases between. CDR1 KGHDR and CDR2 SFDVKD come from the germline V gene. CDR3 size: 15 residues. In DNA, the CDR3 is TGTGCCACCAGTGATTTTAGGGGCACCTACAATGAGCAGTTCTTC. This sequence encodes CATSDFRGTYNEQFF.

The V and J genes are TRBV4-1 and TRBJ2-7; D is perhaps TRBD1 (6 bases). In germline, CDR1 is MGHRA, CDR2 YSYEKL. The V and J ends lost 5 bases and 2 bases respectively, with 16 bases between them. The CDR3 extends over 15 amino acids. The CDR3 region is CASSYIHRETYEQYF. The CDR3, as DNA: TGCGCCAGCAGCTATATTCACAGGGAGACCTACGAGCAGTACTTC.

This clone is a singleton in its sample. V usage is TRBV7-8 and J usage is TRBJ2-7, with 7 positions matching TRBD1. With V trimmed by 5 bases and J by 6 bases, 7 bases remained unmatched. The CDR3 has 13 amino acids. Per germline, CDR1 SGHVS and CDR2 FQNEAQ. The CDR3 sequence: CASSRPGQVEQYF. In nucleotides, the CDR3 is TGTGCCAGCAGCCGACCAGGACAGGTCGAGCAGTACTTC.

Only a few counts were recorded for this clone. The chain couples TRBV5-4 to TRBJ2-2; TRBD1 matches 9 bases. Germline CDR1 and CDR2: SGHNT and YYREEE (reference sequence). With V trimmed by 2 bases and J by 8 bases, 7 bases remained unmatched. The CDR3 runs to 15 residues. The CDR3, as DNA: TGTGCCAGCAGCTTACAGGGGGCCGGTGAGGGGGAGCTGTTTTTT. Its protein product is CASSLQGAGEGELFF.

The chain couples TRBV6-5 to TRBJ1-1; 11 bases agree with TRBD1. The germline V gene encodes CDR1 MNHEY and CDR2 SVGAGI. This CDR3 contains 13 residues. V was pared by 8 bases and J by 6 bases, with 5 bases of the junction left unmatched. The CDR3 here is CASGDRGAAEAFF. Here the CDR3 DNA reads TGTGCCAGCGGGGACAGGGGGGCAGCTGAAGCTTTCTTT.

V and J are TRBV13 and TRBJ1-6; no clear D gene. The germline V gene encodes CDR1 PRHDT and CDR2 FYEKMQ (reference sequence). The CDR3 totals 14 residues. V dropped 3 bases and J dropped 4 bases, with 7 bases sitting between them. The CDR3 here is CASSLREYNSPLHF. In DNA form, the CDR3 reads TGTGCCAGCAGCTTGCGGGAATATAATTCACCCCTCCACTTT.

CDR3 region: CASSRGRDRDNTEAFF. Written as DNA, the CDR3 is TGCGCCAGCAGCCGAGGCCGGGACAGGGATAACACTGAAGCTTTCTTT. The chain uses TRBV5-1 and TRBJ1-1, with 9 nucleotides matching TRBD1. The J segment lost 2 bases and the V segment lost 4 bases, leaving 9 bases of the junction unmatched. The CDR3 has 16 residues. Germline V lookup: CDR1 SGHRS, CDR2 YFSETQ.

The V and J genes are TRBV6-1 and TRBJ2-6; 11 bases are a match to TRBD1. V lost 4 bases and J lost 2; bases outside the gene matches: 4. The CDR3 has 17 residues. In germline, CDR1 is MNHNS, CDR2 SASEGT. The CDR3 loop is CASSGRTGGAGANVLTF. The CDR3 DNA reads TGTGCCAGCAGTGGAAGGACAGGGGGCGCTGGGGCCAACGTCCTGACTTTC.

This clone is a singleton in its sample. This rearrangement joins TRBV28 to TRBJ1-2; 7 bases match TRBD1. With V trimmed by 4 bases and J by 11 bases, 10 bases remained unmatched. The CDR3 extends over 13 amino acids. The V gene's germline CDR1 is MDHEN and CDR2 SYDVKM. This CDR3 is CASSSADRQGYTF. The CDR3 nucleotides read TGTGCCAGCAGTTCCGCTGACCGACAGGGTTACACCTTC.